This TCR beta chain emerged from a study of blood T cell repertoires in COVID-19. Data came from immunoSEQ multiplex PCR; TCRdb stores just in-frame clones and leaves some out. The sample contains about 150,000 clones, roughly four fifths of which appear only once. CDR3 size: 13 residues. CDR1 and CDR2 (germline): SGHTA, FQGNSA. Trimming took 3 bases from V and 5 from J, leaving 10 bases between them. Sequencing input: peripheral blood. This sequence was found in a human donor with acute or convalescent COVID-19. The donor label of this sample is uncertain. V is TRBV7-2 and J is TRBJ1-1; D is uncertain. CDR3 residues: CASSFGTGTEAFF. CDR3 sequence (DNA): TGTGCCAGCAGCTTCGGAACGGGAACTGAAGCTTTCTTT.